The source of this T cell receptor (beta chain) is a study of beta chain features in type 1 diabetes. Study-wide results and limits: Among patients with Type 1 diabetes, TCRB CDR3s were moderately but significantly shorter in every one of the four CD4+ subsets.

Between the trimmed V and J ends, which lost 8 bases and 1 base, there was a span of 14 bases. The CDR3 has 13 residues. Germline V gene sequence: CDR1 SQVTM, CDR2 ANQGSEA. Staining for CD45RO/CCR7/CD25/CD127/CD95/CD27 allowed sorting of CD4+ naive, central memory, regulatory and stem cell-like memory cells. This clone has just a few counts. What it binds is unknown. What was sequenced were expressed TCRB transcripts, since all of the isolated RNA had been reverse transcribed. Clones were read by immunoSEQ multiplex PCR, and TCRdb kept only the in-frame ones, dropping some. The repertoire holds more than 550,000 clones, with around an eighth as singletons.

The chain recombines TRBV29-1 with TRBJ1-1, with no clear D. This clonotype was obtained from a man between 18 and 29 years old with type 1 diabetes. The sample comprised naive CD4+ T cells from blood. CDR3 DNA sequence: TGCAGCTGGTCCATCCAAGCGAACACTGAAGCTTTCTTT. Its protein is CSWSIQANTEAFF.